These 18 T cell receptor beta chains originate from one sample sequenced in a study of T cell responses to AZD1222 COVID-19 vaccine (dated by TCRdb to the early 2020s). Explained via the paper, the time point label denotes: about 28 days (+/-7) after the second vaccine dose. The treatment or condition tag for this specimen amounts to: meningococcal conjugate vaccine given as trial control. Preparation of the library involved the immunoSEQ multiplex PCR assay. TCRdb mirrors the immuneACCESS table, restricted to in-frame sequences. Some clones are absent from its copies; in checked studies, under half trace to an unresolved V gene, and the reason for the others is unknown. The sample has fewer than 200,000 clones on record, over 80% of them singletons. About 4.3% of the sample belongs to the ten largest clones. Sequencing was performed on peripheral blood, taken 28 days after the second dose of the MenACWY control vaccine. Every receptor here comes from an adult who received the MenACWY meningococcal vaccine as a control.

This clone appeared once. Written as DNA, the CDR3 is TGTGCCAGCAGTTACCCTGAGGCCCACAGGGAAGCTTTCTTT. Amino acid sequence: CASSYPEAHREAFF. The chain employs TRBV6-2 or TRBV6-3 and TRBJ1-1, with a tentative D call TRBD1 (5 bases). The germline V gene has CDR1 MNHEY and CDR2 SVGEGT. The CDR3 sequence is 14 residues long. Deletions cut 2 bases from V and 8 bases from J, with 15 bases between.

The chain joins TRBV19 to TRBJ1-2; the match to TRBD1 covers 9 bases. The germline CDR1 and CDR2 sequences are LNHDA and SQIVND (reference sequence). There are 13 residues in the CDR3. The V gene end was trimmed by 9 bases and the J gene end by 1 base; junction bases not matched to a gene: 3. The CDR3 loop is CASLDRGNYGYTF. CDR3 sequence (DNA): TGTGCCAGCTTGGACAGGGGTAACTATGGCTACACCTTC.

This clone was detected once. The chain couples TRBV11-2 to TRBJ2-7; D gene ambiguous. Germline lookup yields CDR1 SGHAT and CDR2 FQNNGV. V lost 2 bases and J lost 7, with 15 bases in between. The CDR3 consists of 14 residues. Here the CDR3 reads CASSLSPSSEEQYF. The CDR3 DNA is TGTGCCAGCAGCTTATCCCCTAGTTCGGAGGAGCAGTACTTC.

The chain recombines TRBV24-1 with TRBJ1-2; 7 nucleotides align to TRBD1. This CDR3 has 13 amino acids. The germline gives CDR1 KGHDR, CDR2 SFDVKD. The V segment lost 4 bases and the J segment 5 bases; nucleotides outside the gene matches: 3. CDR3 DNA sequence: TGTGCCACCAGTGACGGGACAGCTTATGGCTACACCTTC. It specifies CATSDGTAYGYTF.

This chain connects TRBV20-1 to TRBJ1-1; possible D gene TRBD1, 6 bases. This CDR3 is built from 11 residues. Trimming pared 6 bases from V and 10 bases from J, leaving 15 bases between. The germline gives CDR1 DFQATT, CDR2 SNEGSKA (reference sequence). The chain's CDR3 is CSAEDRIRAFF. CDR3 bases: TGCAGTGCCGAAGACAGGATCCGAGCTTTCTTT.

The V and J genes are TRBV27 and TRBJ2-5, with TRBD1 as a possible D gene (5 bases). V was clipped by 3 bases and J by 0 bases, with 8 bases between them. The CDR3 is made up of 14 amino acids. The germline V gene encodes CDR1 MNHEY and CDR2 SMNVEV (reference sequence). The CDR3 region has the DNA TGTGCCAGCAGTTTTCAGGGCCACCAAGAGACCCAGTACTTC. Amino acid sequence: CASSFQGHQETQYF.

The chain links TRBV12-3 or TRBV12-4 to TRBJ1-2; D is unclear. V was trimmed by 3 bases and J by 6 bases, leaving 11 bases between them. This CDR3 region has 13 residues. CDR3 in amino acids: CASSFRQEDGYTF. In DNA, the CDR3 is TGTGCCAGCAGTTTTCGCCAGGAGGATGGCTACACCTTC.

The V call is TRBV7-7, the J call TRBJ1-3, with D maybe TRBD1 (5 bases). Germline CDR1 SSHAT, CDR2 FNYEAQ (reference sequence). Trimming took 2 bases from V and 3 from J, leaving 11 bases between them. This CDR3 spans 15 amino acids. The DNA of the CDR3 is TGTGCCAGCAGCTTAAATCAGGGTAGTGGAAACACCATATATTTT. It translates to CASSLNQGSGNTIYF.

This chain uses TRBV7-2 with TRBJ2-1; a weak D match, TRBD2 (5 bases). V dropped 3 bases and J dropped 4 bases, with 13 bases sitting between them. Germline V CDR1 and CDR2: SGHTA, FQGNSA. This CDR3 spans 15 amino acids. CDR3 protein: CASSFWTAGYNEQFF. The CDR3 bases are TGTGCCAGCAGCTTCTGGACTGCCGGATACAATGAGCAGTTCTTC.

The chain combines TRBV18 with TRBJ1-2; no clear D. Germline V gives CDR1 KGHSH, CDR2 LQKENI. Trimming shortened V by 6 bases and J by 7 bases, and 9 bases separated the two germline ends. CDR3 size: 11 residues. CDR3: CASSPAVGYTF. Written as DNA, the CDR3 is TGTGCCAGCTCCCCAGCTGTTGGCTACACCTTC.

The rearrangement uses TRBV9 and TRBJ2-1, with 8 positions matching TRBD2. The CDR3 runs to 17 residues. Trimming removed 3 bases from V and 1 base from J; junction bases left unmatched: 9. Looked up from germline, CDR1 is SGDLS and CDR2 is YYNGEE. The CDR3 loop reads CASSGSRGTRSYNEQFF. CDR3 in DNA: TGTGCCAGCAGCGGTTCTCGCGGGACTAGGTCCTACAATGAGCAGTTCTTC.

The rearrangement uses TRBV27 and TRBJ2-1; D tentatively fits TRBD1 or TRBD2 (5 bases each). This CDR3 has 12 residues. The germline V gene has CDR1 MNHEY and CDR2 SMNVEV (reference sequence). The germline V and J ends were trimmed by 2 bases and 10 bases, with 9 bases remaining between them. This CDR3 is CASSLPGPEQFF. The CDR3 DNA follows: TGTGCCAGCAGTTTACCGGGACCCGAGCAGTTCTTC.

The chain couples TRBV12-3 or TRBV12-4 to TRBJ1-2; D unclear. Trimming removed 1 base from V and 4 bases from J, with 7 bases in between. The CDR3 length is 13 residues. CDR3 sequence reads: CASSLEGSYGYTF. The DNA for the CDR3 is TGTGCCAGCAGTTTAGAAGGGAGCTATGGCTACACCTTC.

The chain employs TRBV19 and TRBJ2-7; 9 bases are a match to TRBD1. The junction had 8 bases not matched to a gene; V was cut back by 6 bases and J by 2 bases. Germline V gives CDR1 LNHDA, CDR2 SQIVND (reference sequence). This CDR3 spans 15 amino acids. The CDR3 reads CASRYGTGRTYEQYF. The CDR3 DNA sequence: TGTGCCAGTAGGTACGGGACAGGGAGAACCTACGAGCAGTACTTC.

In DNA, the CDR3 is TGTGCCAGCTCAAGCCCAGGGAGCGAGCAGTACTTC. Residues: CASSSPGSEQYF. The chain uses TRBV18 and TRBJ2-7; D is possibly TRBD1 or TRBD2 (5 bases each). Trimming stripped 5 bases from V and 6 bases from J, with 11 bases between. This CDR3 contains 12 residues. CDR1 is KGHSH, CDR2 LQKENI, per germline.

This CDR3 reads CASSLYKVRGNQPQHF. As DNA, the CDR3 is TGTGCCAGCAGTTTATATAAGGTTCGGGGAAATCAGCCCCAGCATTTT. V gene TRBV27 combines with J gene TRBJ1-5; D gene uncertain. Trimming took off 1 base at V and 4 bases at J, with 14 bases between the two ends. The CDR3 is 16 amino acids. Germline lookup yields CDR1 MNHEY and CDR2 SMNVEV (reference sequence).

The rearrangement joins TRBV20-1 to TRBJ1-1; a possible D gene is TRBD1 (5 bases). V shed 6 bases and J shed 11 bases, with 10 bases lying between them. Germline V lookup: CDR1 DFQATT, CDR2 SNEGSKA (reference sequence). CDR3 length: 9 residues. CDR3 sequence reads: CSASPGAFF. The CDR3 region has the DNA TGCAGTGCCTCCCCAGGGGCTTTCTTT.

The rearrangement joins TRBV18 to TRBJ2-7, with 7 bases that match TRBD1. The germline V gene encodes CDR1 KGHSH and CDR2 LQKENI. CDR3 length: 14 residues. Trimming removed 3 bases from V and 1 base from J; junction bases left unmatched: 3. The DNA for the CDR3 is TGTGCCAGCTCACCTGGACAGGAATCCTACGAGCAGTACTTC. Encoded protein: CASSPGQESYEQYF.